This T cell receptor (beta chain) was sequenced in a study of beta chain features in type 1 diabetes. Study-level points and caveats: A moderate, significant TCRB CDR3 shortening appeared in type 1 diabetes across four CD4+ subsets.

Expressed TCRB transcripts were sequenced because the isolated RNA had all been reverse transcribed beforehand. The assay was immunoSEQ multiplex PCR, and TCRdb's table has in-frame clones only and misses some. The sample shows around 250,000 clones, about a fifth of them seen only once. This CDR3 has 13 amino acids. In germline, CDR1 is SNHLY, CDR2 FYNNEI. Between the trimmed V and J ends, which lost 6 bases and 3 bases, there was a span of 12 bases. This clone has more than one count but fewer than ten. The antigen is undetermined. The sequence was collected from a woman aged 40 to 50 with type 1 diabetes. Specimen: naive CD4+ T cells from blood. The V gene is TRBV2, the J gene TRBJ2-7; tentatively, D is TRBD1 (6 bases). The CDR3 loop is CASRQGSVYEQYF. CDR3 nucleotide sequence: TGTGCCAGCAGACAGGGCTCCGTCTACGAGCAGTACTTC.